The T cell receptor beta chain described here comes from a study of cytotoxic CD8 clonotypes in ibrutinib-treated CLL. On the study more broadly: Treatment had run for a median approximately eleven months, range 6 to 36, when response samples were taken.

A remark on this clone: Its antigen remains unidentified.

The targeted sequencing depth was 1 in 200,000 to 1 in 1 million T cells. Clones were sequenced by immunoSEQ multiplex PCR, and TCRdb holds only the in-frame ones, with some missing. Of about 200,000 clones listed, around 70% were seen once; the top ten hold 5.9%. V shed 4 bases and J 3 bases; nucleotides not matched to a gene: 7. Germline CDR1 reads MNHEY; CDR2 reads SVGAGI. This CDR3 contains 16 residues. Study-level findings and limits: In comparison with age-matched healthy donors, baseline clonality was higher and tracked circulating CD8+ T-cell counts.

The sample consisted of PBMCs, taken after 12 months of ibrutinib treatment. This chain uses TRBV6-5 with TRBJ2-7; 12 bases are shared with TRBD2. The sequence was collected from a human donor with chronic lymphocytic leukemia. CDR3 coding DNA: TGTGCCAGCAGTTTTCTAGCGGGAGGGAGTCACTACGAGCAGTACTTC. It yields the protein CASSFLAGGSHYEQYF.